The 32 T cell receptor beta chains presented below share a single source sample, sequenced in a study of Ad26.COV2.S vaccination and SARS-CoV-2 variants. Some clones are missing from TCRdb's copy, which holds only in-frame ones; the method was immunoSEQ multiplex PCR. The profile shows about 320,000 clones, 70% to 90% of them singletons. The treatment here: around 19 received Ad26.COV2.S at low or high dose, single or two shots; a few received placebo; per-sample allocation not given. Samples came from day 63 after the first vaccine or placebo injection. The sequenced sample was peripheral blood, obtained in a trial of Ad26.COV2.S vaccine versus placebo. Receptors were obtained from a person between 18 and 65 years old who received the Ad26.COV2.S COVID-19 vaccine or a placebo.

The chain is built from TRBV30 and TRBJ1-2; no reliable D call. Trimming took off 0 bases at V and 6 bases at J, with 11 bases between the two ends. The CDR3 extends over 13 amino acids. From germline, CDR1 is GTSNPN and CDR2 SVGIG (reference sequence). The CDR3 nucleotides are TGTGCCTGGAGTGTACGGGTTCTCAATGGCTACACCTTC. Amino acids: CAWSVRVLNGYTF.

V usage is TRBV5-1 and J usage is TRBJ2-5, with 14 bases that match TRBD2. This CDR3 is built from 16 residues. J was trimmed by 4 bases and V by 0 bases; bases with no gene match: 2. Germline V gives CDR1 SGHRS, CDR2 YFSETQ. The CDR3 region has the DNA TGCGCCAGCAGCTTGGGACTAGCGGGGGGGCGAGAGACCCAGTACTTC. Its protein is CASSLGLAGGRETQYF.

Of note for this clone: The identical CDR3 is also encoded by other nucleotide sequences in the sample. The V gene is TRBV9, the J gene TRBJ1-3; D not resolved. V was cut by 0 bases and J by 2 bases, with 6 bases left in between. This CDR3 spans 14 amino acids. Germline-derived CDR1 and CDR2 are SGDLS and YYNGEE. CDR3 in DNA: TGTGCCAGCAGCGTAGGCACAGCTGGAAACACCATATATTTT. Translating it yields CASSVGTAGNTIYF.

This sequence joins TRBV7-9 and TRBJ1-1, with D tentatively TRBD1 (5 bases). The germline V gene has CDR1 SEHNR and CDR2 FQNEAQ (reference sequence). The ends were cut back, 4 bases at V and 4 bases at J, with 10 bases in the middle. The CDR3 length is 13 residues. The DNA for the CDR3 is TGTGCCAGCAGCTACCACGGGGGCACTGAAGCTTTCTTT. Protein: CASSYHGGTEAFF. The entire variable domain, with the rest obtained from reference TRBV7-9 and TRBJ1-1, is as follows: DTGVSQNPRHKITKRGQNVTFRCDPISEHNRLYWYRQTLGQGPEFLTYFQNEAQLEKSRLLSDRFSAERPKGSFSTLEIQRTEQGDSAMYLCASSYHGGTEAFFGQGTRLTVV.

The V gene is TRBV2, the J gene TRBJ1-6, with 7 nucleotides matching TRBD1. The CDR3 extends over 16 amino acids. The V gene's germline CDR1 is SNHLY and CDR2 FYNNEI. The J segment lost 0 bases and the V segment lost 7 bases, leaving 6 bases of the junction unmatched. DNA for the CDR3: TGTGCCAGCAAGATCGACAGGGTCTCCTATAATTCACCCCTCCACTTT. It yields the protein CASKIDRVSYNSPLHF.

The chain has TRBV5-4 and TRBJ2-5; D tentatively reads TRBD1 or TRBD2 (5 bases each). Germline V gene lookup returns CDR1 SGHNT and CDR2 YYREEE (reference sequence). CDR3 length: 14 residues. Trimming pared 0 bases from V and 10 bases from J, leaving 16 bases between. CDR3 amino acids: CASSLEGPQLGQYF. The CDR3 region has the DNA TGTGCCAGCAGCTTGGAGGGACCCCAATTGGGCCAGTACTTC.

The CDR3 coding sequence is TGTGCCAGCAGCAAATTGACAGGGGATGAGCAGTTCTTC. Encoded protein: CASSKLTGDEQFF. The J gene is TRBJ2-1, the V gene TRBV11-3; TRBD1 matches at 8 bases. This CDR3 contains 13 residues. In germline, CDR1 is SGHNT, CDR2 YENEEA. Unmatched junction bases numbered 5, after V lost 5 bases and J lost 8 bases.

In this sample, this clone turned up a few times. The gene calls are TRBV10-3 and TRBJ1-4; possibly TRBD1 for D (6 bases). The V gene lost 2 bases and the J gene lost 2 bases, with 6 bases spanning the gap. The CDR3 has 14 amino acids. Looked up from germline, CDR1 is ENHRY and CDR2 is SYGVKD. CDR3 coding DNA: TGTGCCATCAGTGAGGGGGGCACTAATGAAAAACTGTTTTTT. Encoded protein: CAISEGGTNEKLFF.

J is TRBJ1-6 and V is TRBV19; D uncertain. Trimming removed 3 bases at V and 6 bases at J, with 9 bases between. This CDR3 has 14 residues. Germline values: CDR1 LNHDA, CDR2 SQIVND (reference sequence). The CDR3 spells CASSIALLNSPLHF. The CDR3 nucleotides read TGTGCCAGTAGTATTGCTCTACTTAATTCACCCCTCCACTTT.

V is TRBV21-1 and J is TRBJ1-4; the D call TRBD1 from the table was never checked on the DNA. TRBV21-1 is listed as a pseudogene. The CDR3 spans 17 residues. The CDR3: CASSKSRGDSQGEKLFF. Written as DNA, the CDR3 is TGTGCCAGCAGCAAATCCCGAGGGGACAGCCAGGGAGAAAAACTGTTTTTT.

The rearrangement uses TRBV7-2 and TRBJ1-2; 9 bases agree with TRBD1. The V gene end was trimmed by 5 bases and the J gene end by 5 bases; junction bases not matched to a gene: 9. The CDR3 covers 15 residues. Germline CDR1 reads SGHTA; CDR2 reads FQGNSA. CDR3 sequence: CASSPPGQGEYGYTF. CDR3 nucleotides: TGTGCCAGCAGCCCCCCGGGACAGGGAGAATATGGCTACACCTTC.

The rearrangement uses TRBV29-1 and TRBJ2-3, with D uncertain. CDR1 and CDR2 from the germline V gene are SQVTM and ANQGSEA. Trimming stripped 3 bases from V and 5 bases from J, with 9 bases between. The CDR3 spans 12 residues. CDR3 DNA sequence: TGCAGCGTTGATGGTCCTGGAGATACGCAGTATTTT. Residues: CSVDGPGDTQYF.

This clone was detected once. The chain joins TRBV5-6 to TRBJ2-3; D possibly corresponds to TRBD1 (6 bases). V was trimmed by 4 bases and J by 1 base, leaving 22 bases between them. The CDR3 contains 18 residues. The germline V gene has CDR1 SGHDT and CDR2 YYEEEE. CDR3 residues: CASSRMMGANLRTDTQYF. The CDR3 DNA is TGTGCCAGCAGCCGGATGATGGGGGCGAACCTTCGCACAGATACGCAGTATTTT.

The CDR3 sequence is CASRLSGTLQETQYF. CDR3 in DNA: TGTGCCAGCCGCCTTTCCGGGACTCTCCAAGAGACCCAGTACTTC. The rearrangement uses TRBV10-3 and TRBJ2-5; D is perhaps TRBD2 (6 bases). Trimming cost V 10 bases and J 1 base, with 19 bases left between them. The CDR3 has 15 residues. CDR1 is ENHRY and CDR2 is SYGVKD in the germline V gene.

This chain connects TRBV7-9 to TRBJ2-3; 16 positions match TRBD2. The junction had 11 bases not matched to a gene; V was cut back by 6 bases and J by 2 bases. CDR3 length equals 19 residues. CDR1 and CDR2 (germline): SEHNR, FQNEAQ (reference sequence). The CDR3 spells CASSTGTSGGAGNTDTQYF. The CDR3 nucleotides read TGTGCCAGCAGTACCGGGACTAGCGGGGGGGCTGGGAACACAGATACGCAGTATTTT.

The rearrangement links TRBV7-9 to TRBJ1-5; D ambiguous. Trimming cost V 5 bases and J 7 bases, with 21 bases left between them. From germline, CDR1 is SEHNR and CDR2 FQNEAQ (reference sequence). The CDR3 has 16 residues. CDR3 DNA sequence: TGTGCCAGCAGCGGACCTGGAGACGGCAGACCCCAGCCCCAGCATTTT. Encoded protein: CASSGPGDGRPQPQHF.

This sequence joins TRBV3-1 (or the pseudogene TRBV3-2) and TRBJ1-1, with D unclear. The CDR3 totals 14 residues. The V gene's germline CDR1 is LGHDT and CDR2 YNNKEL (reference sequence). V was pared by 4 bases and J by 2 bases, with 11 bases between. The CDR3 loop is CASSPLAGNTEAFF. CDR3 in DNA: TGTGCCAGCAGCCCATTGGCCGGAAACACTGAAGCTTTCTTT.

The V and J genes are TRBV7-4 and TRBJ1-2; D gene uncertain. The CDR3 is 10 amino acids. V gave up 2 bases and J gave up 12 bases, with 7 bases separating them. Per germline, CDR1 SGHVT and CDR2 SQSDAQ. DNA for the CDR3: TGTGCCAGCAGCTTATTTAGCCACACCTTC. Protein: CASSLFSHTF.

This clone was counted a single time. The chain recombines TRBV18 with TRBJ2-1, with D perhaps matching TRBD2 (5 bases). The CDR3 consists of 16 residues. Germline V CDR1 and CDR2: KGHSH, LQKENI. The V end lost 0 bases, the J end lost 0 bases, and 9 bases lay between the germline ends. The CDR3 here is CASSPPGVHSYNEQFF. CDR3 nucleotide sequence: TGTGCCAGCTCACCACCGGGAGTCCACTCCTACAATGAGCAGTTCTTC.

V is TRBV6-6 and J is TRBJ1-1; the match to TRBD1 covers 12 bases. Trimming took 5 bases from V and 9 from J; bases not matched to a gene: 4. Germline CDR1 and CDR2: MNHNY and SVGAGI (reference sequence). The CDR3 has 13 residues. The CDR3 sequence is CASSPGTGGKAFF. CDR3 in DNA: TGTGCCAGCAGTCCAGGGACAGGGGGCAAAGCTTTCTTT.

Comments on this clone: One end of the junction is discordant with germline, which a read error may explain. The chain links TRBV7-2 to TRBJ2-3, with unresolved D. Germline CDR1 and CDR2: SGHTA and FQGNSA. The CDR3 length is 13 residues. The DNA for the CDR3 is TGTGCCAGCAGTTTAGGAAAGACAGATACGCAGTATTTT. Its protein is CASSLGKTDTQYF.

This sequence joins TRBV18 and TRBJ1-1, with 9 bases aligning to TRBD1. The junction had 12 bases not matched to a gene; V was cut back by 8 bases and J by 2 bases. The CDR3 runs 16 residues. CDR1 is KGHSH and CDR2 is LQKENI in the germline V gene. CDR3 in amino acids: CASATGTGNRNTEAFF. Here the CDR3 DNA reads TGTGCCAGCGCAACCGGGACAGGGAATAGAAACACTGAAGCTTTCTTT.

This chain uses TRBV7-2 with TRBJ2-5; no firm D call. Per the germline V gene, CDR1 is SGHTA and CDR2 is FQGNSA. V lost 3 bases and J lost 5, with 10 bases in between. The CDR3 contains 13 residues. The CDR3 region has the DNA TGTGCCAGCAGCTTTAGAGGATCGGAGACCCAGTACTTC. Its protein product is CASSFRGSETQYF.

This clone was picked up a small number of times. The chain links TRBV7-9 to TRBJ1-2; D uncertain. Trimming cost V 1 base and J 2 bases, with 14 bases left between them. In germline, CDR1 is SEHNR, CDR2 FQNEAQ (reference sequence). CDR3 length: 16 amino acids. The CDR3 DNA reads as TGTGCCAGCAGCTTAGTCGGACGGGGAAGGAACTATGGCTACACCTTC. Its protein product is CASSLVGRGRNYGYTF.

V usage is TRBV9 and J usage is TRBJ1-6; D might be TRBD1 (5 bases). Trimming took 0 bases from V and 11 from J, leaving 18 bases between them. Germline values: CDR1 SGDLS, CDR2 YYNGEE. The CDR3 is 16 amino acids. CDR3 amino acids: CASSVEAGTSKAPLHF. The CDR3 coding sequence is TGTGCCAGCAGCGTAGAGGCCGGGACTTCAAAGGCACCCCTCCACTTT.

The CDR3 DNA reads TGTGCCAGCAGTCCTCGCCTGAACACTGAAGCTTTCTTT. Translation: CASSPRLNTEAFF. J is TRBJ1-1 and V is TRBV25-1; no firm D call. With 5 bases removed from V and 0 bases from J, the gap between germline ends came to 7 bases. This CDR3 contains 13 residues. Germline V gives CDR1 MGHDK, CDR2 SYGVNS.

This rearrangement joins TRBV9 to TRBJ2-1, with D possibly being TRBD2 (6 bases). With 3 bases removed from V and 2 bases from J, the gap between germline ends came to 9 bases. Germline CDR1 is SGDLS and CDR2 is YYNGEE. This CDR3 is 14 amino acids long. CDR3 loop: CASSGGLTYNEQFF. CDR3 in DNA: TGTGCCAGCAGCGGCGGACTAACCTACAATGAGCAGTTCTTC.

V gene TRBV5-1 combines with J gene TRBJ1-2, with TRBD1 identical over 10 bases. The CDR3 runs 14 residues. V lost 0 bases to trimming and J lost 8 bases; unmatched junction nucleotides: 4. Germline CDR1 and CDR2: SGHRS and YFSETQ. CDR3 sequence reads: CASSLGRDRGGYTF. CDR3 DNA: TGCGCCAGCAGCTTGGGCCGGGACAGGGGAGGCTACACCTTC. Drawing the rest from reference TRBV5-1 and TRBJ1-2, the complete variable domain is KAGVTQTPRYLIKTRGQQVTLSCSPISGHRSVSWYQQTPGQGLQFLFEYFSETQRNKGNFPGRFSGRQFSNSRSEMNVSTLELGDSALYLCASSLGRDRGGYTFGSGTRLTVV.

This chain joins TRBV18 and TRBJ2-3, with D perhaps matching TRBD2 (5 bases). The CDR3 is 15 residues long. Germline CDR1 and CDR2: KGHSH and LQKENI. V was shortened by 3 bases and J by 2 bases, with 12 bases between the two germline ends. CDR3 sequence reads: CASSPPGFYTDTQYF. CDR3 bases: TGTGCCAGCTCACCCCCGGGATTTTACACAGATACGCAGTATTTT.

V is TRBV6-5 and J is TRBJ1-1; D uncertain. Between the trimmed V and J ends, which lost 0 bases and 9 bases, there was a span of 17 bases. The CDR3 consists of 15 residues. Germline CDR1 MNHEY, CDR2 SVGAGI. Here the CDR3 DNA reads TGTGCCAGCAGTTACTCGGGAGAAATAGTAACCAAAGCTTTCTTT. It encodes CASSYSGEIVTKAFF.

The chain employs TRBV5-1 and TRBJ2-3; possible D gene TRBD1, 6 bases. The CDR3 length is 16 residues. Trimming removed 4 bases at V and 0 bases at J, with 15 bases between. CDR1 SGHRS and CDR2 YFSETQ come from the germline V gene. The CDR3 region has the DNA TGCGCCAGCAGCCGTGGACAGTCGATTAGCACAGATACGCAGTATTTT. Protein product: CASSRGQSISTDTQYF.

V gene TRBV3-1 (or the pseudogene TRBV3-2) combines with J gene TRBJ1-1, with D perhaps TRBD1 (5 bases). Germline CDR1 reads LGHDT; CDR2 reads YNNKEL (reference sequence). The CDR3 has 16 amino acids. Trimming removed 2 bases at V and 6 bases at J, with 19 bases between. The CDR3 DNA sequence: TGTGCCAGCAGCCAAAAACCAGAGGGACTCTCCCCTGAAGCTTTCTTT. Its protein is CASSQKPEGLSPEAFF.